A single T cell receptor beta chain is shown here with its context. This clonotype was picked up many times. What this receptor recognizes is not known. Qualities for individual bases were not recorded, and no much larger clone is one base off. The data were obtained in a study of post-analysis software for immune sequencing data (dated by TCRdb to 2014 to 2015). In the study overall: Relapsing-remitting, secondary progressive and progressive-relapsing multiple sclerosis were recorded as disease courses, and subtype annotation was lacking for some patients. The multiple sclerosis patient repertoires were compared with more than 10 previously published healthy control repertoires from donors aged roughly 6 to 25 years. A subset of samples was prepared in parallel using single-end sample barcoding, then pooled and co-amplified after Illumina adapter ligation.

The CDR3 spans 16 residues, from the cysteine through the phenylalanine. Of the read, only the CDR3 DNA is kept; its 48 bases are in frame from base 1. Germline trimming: 5 bases from V, 3 bases from J; junction bases outside gene matches: 8. To demonstrate the VDJtools post-analysis software, the study profiled TCR beta repertoires from the peripheral blood of about a dozen young patients with multiple sclerosis. The multiple sclerosis patients were children and adolescents between about 6 and 16 years of age. The paper as a whole reports these results and caveats: Direct clustering with F measure revealed strong co-clustering of samples prepared in the same batch, which led to a batch-effect correction. The control group was slightly older than the multiple sclerosis patient group. Roughly 5 TRBV segments, including TRBV5-6, TRBV5-1 and TRBV20-1, were significantly more frequent in patients than controls. Significantly lower normalized Chao1 diversity was found in multiple sclerosis patients than in controls, suggesting substantial peripheral T-cell clonal expansion.

The library relied on PCR. Instrument on record: Illumina HiSeq 2500. To reduce PCR and sequencing biases, unique molecular identifiers were incorporated into the TCR beta cDNA libraries. Approximately 500,000 cDNA molecules were obtained per 1 to 10 million input T cells, so each molecule approximated one T cell. The same protocol used for the earlier healthy control dataset was applied to prepare and sequence the patient libraries. Within a given batch, samples were prepared together, multiplexed and sequenced on the same HiSeq lane. In the paper's pipeline: MIGEC was used to process the raw barcoded reads, and molecular identifier groups with only a single read were discarded before consensus assembly and CDR3 extraction. VDJtools was used for post-analysis of the clonotype tables, with diversity normalized by down-sampling every dataset to the smallest sample size. To correct batch-related cross-sample contamination, repertoire overlap clustering matched CDR3 amino acid sequences but not nucleotide sequences. TCRdb passed the public sequencing reads through fastp at Q25 and MiXCR, retaining productive beta sequences. Here each entry gathers all rows of one CDR3 protein and keeps the most common genes and DNA. The V and J calls were determined by TCRdb, not by the authors. In all, the sample holds about 760,000 distinct CDR3 sequences, and just under 30% of those were seen once. The top ten clones comprise around 0.6% of the sample.

This TCR was sampled from a girl aged 5 to 17 with multiple sclerosis. The chain links TRBV12-3 or TRBV12-4 with TRBJ2-1, with TRBD2 matching 9 junction bases. Sequencing input: blood. The base sequence is TGTGCCAGCAGTACCTTAGCGGGAGTCCACTACAATGAGCAGTTCTTC. This gives the protein CASSTLAGVHYNEQFF.